This TCR beta chain is drawn from a study of OX40 agonist ivuxolimab in advanced cancers. Broader study findings: Doses of 0.1 to 3.0 mg/kg were accompanied by clonal expansion of CD4+ and CD8+ blood T cells by week 6.

As for this clone: Antigen specificity is unknown.

The method was immunoSEQ multiplex PCR; TCRdb's version includes in-frame clones alone and lacks a portion of them. The table has tens of thousands of clones, over 70% seen once. Per germline, CDR1 MNHEY and CDR2 SVGAGI. The CDR3 extends over 14 amino acids. With 7 bases removed from V and 5 bases from J, the gap between germline ends came to 17 bases. The clonotype comes from an adult with an advanced solid tumor such as melanoma, head and neck, liver or kidney cancer. The chain links TRBV6-5 to TRBJ1-1; D remains ambiguous. Sequencing was performed on CD4+ or CD8+ T cells sorted from blood, taken in a trial of the OX40 agonist ivuxolimab. The CDR3 reads CASIPRWHGTEAFF. The DNA of the CDR3 is TGTGCCAGCATTCCCAGGTGGCATGGGACTGAAGCTTTCTTT.